Below, 20 T cell receptor beta chains from the same sample are listed, as sequenced in a study of blood T cell repertoires in COVID-19 (dated by TCRdb to about 2020). Receptors were amplified or captured by the immunoSEQ multiplex PCR assay. Sourced from immuneACCESS, this table was stored by TCRdb with only in-frame sequences that have V and J called. A share of the clones is absent; for the studies checked, an unresolved V gene accounts for under half, and the remainder has no known explanation. Within this sample are approximately 35,000 clones, with about nine tenths of them counted one time only. 9.9% of the sample is in the top ten clones. The sample comprised peripheral blood. These receptors all stem from a human donor with active COVID-19. The donor label of this sample is uncertain.

The chain recombines TRBV7-3 with TRBJ2-5; the D gene is possibly TRBD2 (5 bases). Germline V lookup: CDR1 SGHTA, CDR2 FQGTGA. Trimming pared 4 bases from V and 4 bases from J, leaving 13 bases between. The length of the CDR3 is 14 residues. The DNA of the CDR3 is TGTGCCAGCAGCTCCGGACTGTTGGGAGAGACCCAGTACTTC. It yields the protein CASSSGLLGETQYF.

This chain links TRBV30 with TRBJ2-5; 9 nucleotides match TRBD2. Germline CDR1 and CDR2: GTSNPN and SVGIG (reference sequence). J was trimmed by 4 bases and V by 1 base; bases with no gene match: 10. This CDR3 spans 16 amino acids. The chain's CDR3 is CAWSGLRRGGVETQYF. The CDR3 DNA is TGTGCCTGGAGTGGGCTGCGGCGGGGGGGCGTAGAGACCCAGTACTTC.

The chain carries TRBV3-1 (or the pseudogene TRBV3-2) and TRBJ1-1; the D gene is possibly TRBD1 (5 bases). This CDR3 is built from 14 residues. Germline-derived CDR1 and CDR2 are LGHDT and YNNKEL (reference sequence). V dropped 1 base and J dropped 3 bases, with 9 bases sitting between them. CDR3 sequence: CASSQVRGHTEAFF. The CDR3 bases are TGTGCCAGCAGCCAAGTTAGGGGCCACACTGAAGCTTTCTTT.

This chain uses TRBV30 with TRBJ2-7; a possible D gene is TRBD1 (5 bases). The CDR3 is 13 residues long. The germline V gene encodes CDR1 GTSNPN and CDR2 SVGIG (reference sequence). The germline V and J ends were trimmed by 2 bases and 3 bases, with 11 bases remaining between them. Written as DNA, the CDR3 is TGTGCCTGGAGTAGGACACCAATCTACGAGCAGTACTTC. It specifies CAWSRTPIYEQYF. Using reference TRBV30 and TRBJ2-7 for the parts outside the CDR3, the full variable domain is SQTIHQWPATLVQPVGSPLSLECTVEGTSNPNLYWYRQAAGRGLQLLFYSVGIGQISSEVPQNLSASRPQDRQFILSSKKLLLSDSGFYLCAWSRTPIYEQYFGPGTRLTVT.

The chain employs TRBV6-2 or TRBV6-3 and TRBJ2-6; D might be TRBD2 (6 bases). CDR3 length: 15 amino acids. V lost 2 bases, J lost 4 bases, and 9 bases lay in between. The germline CDR1 and CDR2 sequences are MNHEY and SVGEGT. As DNA, the CDR3 is TGTGCCAGCAGTTACGGGGGGACCGGGGCCAACGTCCTGACTTTC. It translates to CASSYGGTGANVLTF.

The CDR3 loop is CASVSTNTGELFF. The CDR3 DNA reads as TGTGCCAGCGTGTCAACGAACACCGGGGAGCTGTTTTTT. The chain carries TRBV6-5 and TRBJ2-2; D unclear. The CDR3 sequence is 13 residues long. V was clipped by 8 bases and J by 0 bases, with 7 bases between them. Germline CDR1 reads MNHEY; CDR2 reads SVGAGI.

CDR3 in amino acids: CASAPRQDNSPLHF. The CDR3 DNA follows: TGTGCCAGCGCCCCTCGACAAGATAATTCACCCCTCCACTTT. J is TRBJ1-6 and V is TRBV27; D remains ambiguous. V lost 8 bases, J lost 5 bases, and 13 bases lay in between. The CDR3 sequence is 14 residues long. Germline V CDR1 and CDR2: MNHEY, SMNVEV (reference sequence).

This rearrangement joins TRBV20-1 to TRBJ2-3; 10 bases are a match to TRBD2. V shed 3 bases, J shed 6 bases, and the junction held 12 bases outside the gene matches. The CDR3 consists of 16 residues. Germline CDR1 is DFQATT and CDR2 is SNEGSKA (reference sequence). CDR3 bases: TGCAGTGCTAGTGATCGGGCGAGCGGGAGGGCTGATACGCAGTATTTT. Translated, it gives CSASDRASGRADTQYF.

In this sample, this clone turned up a few times. The chain is built from TRBV25-1 and TRBJ2-7; no firm D call. Germline values: CDR1 MGHDK, CDR2 SYGVNS. The CDR3 runs to 12 residues. V lost 6 bases and J 1 base, leaving 7 bases between the germline ends. As DNA, the CDR3 is TGTGCCAGCAGATCGACTTCCTACGAGCAGTACTTC. It codes for CASRSTSYEQYF.

V is TRBV15 and J is TRBJ2-5, with 7 bases that match TRBD2. The ends lost 0 bases at V and 5 bases at J; junction bases unmatched: 12. CDR1 is LNHNV and CDR2 is YYDKDF in the germline V gene (reference sequence). The CDR3 has 17 residues. Here the CDR3 reads CATSRDGLLRGSETQYF. The CDR3 DNA follows: TGTGCCACCAGCAGAGATGGTCTCCTGCGGGGGTCGGAGACCCAGTACTTC.

The rearrangement uses TRBV9 and TRBJ2-3; 12 bases align to TRBD2. V lost 0 bases, J lost 4 bases, and 9 bases stayed unmatched. The CDR3 is 18 residues long. Germline V lookup: CDR1 SGDLS, CDR2 YYNGEE. DNA of the CDR3: TGTGCCAGCAGCGTAGACCCCCTAGCGGGAGGGGGTCCAGATACGCAGTATTTT. It encodes CASSVDPLAGGGPDTQYF.

The rearrangement links TRBV5-1 to TRBJ2-7, with a possible D match to TRBD1 (6 bases). V gave up 0 bases and J gave up 2 bases, with 9 bases separating them. The CDR3 runs to 14 residues. Germline CDR1 SGHRS, CDR2 YFSETQ. The CDR3 region is CASSLGQATYEQYF. In nucleotides, the CDR3 is TGCGCCAGCAGCTTGGGACAGGCCACCTACGAGCAGTACTTC.

The CDR3 is CASGQGALHF. The CDR3 nucleotides are TGTGCCAGCGGACAGGGTGCCCTCCACTTT. V usage is TRBV19 and J usage is TRBJ1-6; 8 bases line up with TRBD1. Germline assignment: CDR1 LNHDA and CDR2 SQIVND (reference sequence). V lost 9 bases, J lost 14 bases, and 3 bases stayed unmatched. The CDR3 covers 10 residues.

V and J are TRBV19 and TRBJ2-3, with 10 bases aligning to TRBD2. This CDR3 spans 16 amino acids. The V segment lost 4 bases and the J segment 3 bases; nucleotides outside the gene matches: 7. The V gene's germline CDR1 is LNHDA and CDR2 SQIVND (reference sequence). CDR3 loop: CASSSTSGGATDTQYF. The CDR3 DNA is TGTGCCAGTAGTAGTACGAGCGGGGGGGCGACAGATACGCAGTATTTT.

This clone appeared a single time. V gene TRBV6-1 combines with J gene TRBJ1-2; TRBD1 is a possible D gene (5 bases). Trimming stripped 0 bases from V and 5 bases from J, with 10 bases between. There are 14 residues in the CDR3. The V gene's germline CDR1 is MNHNS and CDR2 SASEGT. This chain's CDR3 is CASSEADSRYGYTF. The DNA of the CDR3 is TGTGCCAGCAGTGAAGCCGACAGTAGGTATGGCTACACCTTC.

This chain links TRBV27 with TRBJ2-1, with 13 bases lining up with TRBD2. This CDR3 is built from 16 residues. Looked up from germline, CDR1 is MNHEY and CDR2 is SMNVEV (reference sequence). With 5 bases clipped from V and 3 bases from J, the junction kept 4 bases outside the gene matches. DNA for the CDR3: TGTGCCAGCAGTCCCGGGACTAGCGGGGTCTACAATGAGCAGTTCTTC. This codes for CASSPGTSGVYNEQFF.

The chain joins TRBV7-8 to TRBJ1-4, with D hard to call. The germline V and J ends were trimmed by 3 bases and 4 bases, with 12 bases remaining between them. Germline V CDR1 and CDR2: SGHVS, FQNEAQ. The CDR3 runs to 15 residues. The CDR3 region is CASSFPGVLNEKLFF. CDR3 coding DNA: TGTGCCAGCAGCTTCCCCGGGGTTCTTAATGAAAAACTGTTTTTT.

The V call is TRBV27, the J call TRBJ2-7, with D possibly matching TRBD2 (5 bases). The ends were cut back, 2 bases at V and 6 bases at J, with 20 bases in the middle. This CDR3 is 16 amino acids long. Per the germline V gene, CDR1 is MNHEY and CDR2 is SMNVEV (reference sequence). In DNA form, the CDR3 reads TGTGCCAGCAGTTTAAACGGGCCCGGGAATGCTGGCGAGCAGTACTTC. This gives the protein CASSLNGPGNAGEQYF.

The sample holds one count of this clone. This chain's CDR3 is CSASGLAGERNPDTQYF. The CDR3 DNA is TGCAGTGCTAGTGGCCTAGCGGGAGAACGGAATCCAGATACGCAGTATTTT. The chain joins TRBV20-1 to TRBJ2-3, with 10 positions matching TRBD2. From germline, CDR1 is DFQATT and CDR2 SNEGSKA (reference sequence). The CDR3 extends over 17 amino acids. The junction had 13 bases not matched to a gene; V was cut back by 3 bases and J by 4 bases.

The chain uses TRBV7-6 and TRBJ1-3, with D possibly being TRBD1 (6 bases). Germline CDR1 is SGHVS and CDR2 is FNYEAQ. The CDR3 runs 15 residues. V was shortened by 2 bases and J by 0 bases, with 8 bases between the two germline ends. CDR3 DNA: TGTGCCAGCAGCTTATCAGGGGCCTCTGGAAACACCATATATTTT. Translation: CASSLSGASGNTIYF.